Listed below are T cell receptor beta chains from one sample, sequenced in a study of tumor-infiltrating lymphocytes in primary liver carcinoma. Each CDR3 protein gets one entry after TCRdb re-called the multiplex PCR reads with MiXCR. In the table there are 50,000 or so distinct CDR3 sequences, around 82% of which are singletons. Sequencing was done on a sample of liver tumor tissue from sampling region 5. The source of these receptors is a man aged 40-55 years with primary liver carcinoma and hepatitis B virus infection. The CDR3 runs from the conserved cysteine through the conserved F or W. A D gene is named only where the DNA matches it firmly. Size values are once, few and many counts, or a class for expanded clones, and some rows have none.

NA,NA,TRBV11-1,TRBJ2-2,TGTGCCAGCAGCTCTTGGGACACCGGGGAACTGTTTTTC,CASSSWDTGELFF
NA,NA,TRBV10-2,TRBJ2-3,TGCGCCAGCAGTGAGTTACAGGGACTAACTAGCACAGATGCACAGTATTTT,CASSELQGLTSTDAQYF
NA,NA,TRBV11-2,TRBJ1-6,TGTGGCAGCAGCCCCTCACAGGCCGCAAATTCACCCCTCCACTTT,CGSSPSQAANSPLHF
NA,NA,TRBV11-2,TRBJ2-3,TGTGCCAGCAACCCGCCGGGGGGCAGGGGCACAGATACGCAGTATTTT,CASNPPGGRGTDTQYF
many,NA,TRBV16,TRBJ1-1,TGTGCCAGCAGCCAAAACGACGGAGGGGTGAACACTGAAGCTTTCTTT,CASSQNDGGVNTEAFF
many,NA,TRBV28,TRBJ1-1,TGTGCCAGCAGTGCCGCCGGGAAGGGTGACACTGAAGCTTTCTTT,CASSAAGKGDTEAFF
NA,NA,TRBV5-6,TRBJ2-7,TGTGCCAGCACCTTGTCGGGCGTAGCTAGCACCTACGAGCAGTACTTC,CASTLSGVASTYEQYF
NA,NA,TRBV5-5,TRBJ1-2,TGTATCAGCAGCGCTGGGACACTTAACTATGGCTACACCTTC,CISSAGTLNYGYTF
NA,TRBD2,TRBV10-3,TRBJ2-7,TGTGCCATCAGGGCTTCCCCCGGGACTAGCCTTACGTGTGGCGAGCAGTACTTC,CAIRASPGTSLTCGEQYF
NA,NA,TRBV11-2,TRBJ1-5,TGTGCCAGTAGCTTAGTAGGGGTAACAGGGAGCAACCGGCCCCAGCATTTT,CASSLVGVTGSNRPQHF
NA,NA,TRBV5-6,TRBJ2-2,TGTACCAGCAGCTTGTTGGGCAGAGCCACCGGGGAGCTGTTTTTT,CTSSLLGRATGELFF
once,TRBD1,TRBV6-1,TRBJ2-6,TGTGCCGGTACCGGGACAGGGGGTGCTAGTGTCAACGTCCTGACTTTC,CAGTGTGGASVNVLTF
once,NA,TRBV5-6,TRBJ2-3,TGTGCTAGCGGCTTTCGCGGAGGGGGGGACCGAGCTCCGCAGTATTTT,CASGFRGGGDRAPQYF
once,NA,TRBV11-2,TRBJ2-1,TGTGCCAGCAGTGCTAGCGTGTTCTACAATAAGCAGTTCTTC,CASSASVFYNKQFF
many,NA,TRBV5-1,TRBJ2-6,TGCGCCAGCAGCTTGGGGGCCGGTATAACCTCTGGGGCCAACGTCCTGACTTTC,CASSLGAGITSGANVLTF
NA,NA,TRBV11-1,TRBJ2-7,TGTGCTAGGAGGGGGAAGCGATCCTACGAGCATTACTTC,CARRGKRSYEHYF
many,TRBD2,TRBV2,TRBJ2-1,TGTGCCAGCGGCGGGGGGAACCAGTTCTTC,CASGGGNQFF
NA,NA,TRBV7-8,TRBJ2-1,TGTGCCAGGAGCCGGTTGGGGCCTTCCGATGAGCAGTTCTTC,CARSRLGPSDEQFF
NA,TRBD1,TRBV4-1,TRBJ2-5,TGCACCAGCAGCACTCGGACAGGAGTCGAGACCCAGTACTTC,CTSSTRTGVETQYF
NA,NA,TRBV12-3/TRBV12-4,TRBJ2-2,TGTGCCAGCAGGACCCAGGGTACCTTAGAGCTGTTCTTT,CASRTQGTLELFF
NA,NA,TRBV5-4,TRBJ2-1,TGTGCAAGTAGTCTCGTCGGGGTGGGTTACAATGAGCAGTTCTTC,CASSLVGVGYNEQFF
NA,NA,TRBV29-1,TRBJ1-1,TGCAGCACATCGGGGGGGTGGGCTATGAACACTGAAGCTTCCTTT,CSTSGGWAMNTEASF
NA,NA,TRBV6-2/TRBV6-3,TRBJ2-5,TGTGCCAGCAGTTCCGGCAACTTTCAAGAGACTCAGTACTTC,CASSSGNFQETQYF